The 30 T cell receptor beta chains presented below share a single source sample, sequenced in a study of CD8 T cells in Susac syndrome. RNA totalling roughly 0.45 to 1 ug underwent reverse transcription with random hexamers. Using its own MiXCR run on the immunoSEQ multiplex PCR reads, TCRdb lists one record per CDR3 protein. This table holds approximately 190,000 distinct CDR3 sequences, roughly 94% found once. The sample consisted of CD8+ T cells from PBMCs. Receptors were obtained from a human donor with Susac syndrome.

This clonotype is a singleton in its sample. The V call is TRBV4-1, the J call TRBJ2-6; unclear D gene. There are 16 residues in the CDR3. V lost 1 base and J 1 base, leaving 8 bases between the germline ends. Germline V gene data show CDR1 as MGHRA and CDR2 as YSYEKL. The CDR3 sequence: CASSQGPASGANVLTF. CDR3 in DNA: TGCGCCAGCAGCCAAGGACCGGCGTCTGGGGCCAACGTCCTGACTTTC.

The rearrangement links TRBV20-1 to TRBJ2-3; D unresolved. The CDR3 totals 11 residues. CDR1 and CDR2 from the germline V gene are DFQATT and SNEGSKA (reference sequence). Trimming removed 3 bases from V and 7 bases from J, with 8 bases in between. The CDR3 coding sequence is TGCAGTGCTAGGGGCCTGAATACGCAGTATTTT. Amino acids: CSARGLNTQYF.

This chain joins TRBV12-3 or TRBV12-4 and TRBJ1-2; the D gene is possibly TRBD1 (6 bases). Trimming left V 6 bases short and J 3 bases short, with 14 bases between. The CDR3 contains 14 residues. As DNA, the CDR3 is TGTGCCAGCAGCTTTGGGACAACGTACTATGGCTACACCTTC. Protein: CASSFGTTYYGYTF.

The chain links TRBV27 to TRBJ1-1; 9 positions match TRBD1. The CDR3 is made up of 15 amino acids. The V gene end was trimmed by 3 bases and the J gene end by 12 bases; junction bases not matched to a gene: 14. Germline V gene lookup returns CDR1 MNHEY and CDR2 SMNVEV (reference sequence). The DNA for the CDR3 is TGTGCCAGCAGTTTTACCGGGACAGGGATTTCGCGGACTTTCTTT. Its protein is CASSFTGTGISRTFF.

This chain joins TRBV28 and TRBJ2-7; D is undetermined. The CDR3 has 12 residues. Germline V lookup: CDR1 MDHEN, CDR2 SYDVKM. The V and J ends lost 5 bases and 4 bases respectively, with 9 bases between them. CDR3 protein: CASSITEYEQYF. CDR3 bases: TGTGCCAGCAGTATTACAGAGTACGAGCAGTACTTC. The complete variable domain, with remaining parts taken from reference TRBV28 and TRBJ2-7, reads DVKVTQSSRYLVKRTGEKVFLECVQDMDHENMFWYRQDPGLGLRLIYFSYDVKMKEKGDIPEGYSVSREKKERFSLILESASTNQTSMYLCASSITEYEQYFGPGTRLTVT.

CDR3 DNA: TGTGCCTGGGGGACAGGAACCTATAATTCACCCCTCCACTTT. As protein: CAWGTGTYNSPLHF. The gene calls are TRBV30 and TRBJ1-6, with 8 bases fitting TRBD1. V lost 5 bases, J lost 2 bases, and 2 bases stayed unmatched. The CDR3 is 14 residues long. Germline CDR1 GTSNPN, CDR2 SVGIG (reference sequence).

The chain carries TRBV13 and TRBJ2-7, with D perhaps matching TRBD1 or TRBD2 (5 bases each). The CDR3 length is 13 residues. Germline V gene sequence: CDR1 PRHDT, CDR2 FYEKMQ (reference sequence). V lost 5 bases and J lost 6, with 14 bases in between. CDR3 sequence reads: CASSPGPLSEQYF. DNA of the CDR3: TGTGCCAGCAGCCCGGGACCGCTGAGCGAGCAGTACTTC.

V is TRBV30 and J is TRBJ1-2; D is unclear. Trimming removed 3 bases at V and 3 bases at J, with 14 bases between. Germline loops: CDR1 GTSNPN, CDR2 SVGIG (reference sequence). The CDR3 sequence is 14 residues long. In nucleotides, the CDR3 is TGTGCCTGGAGGATGTCGGGATATTACTATGGCTACACCTTC. Protein product: CAWRMSGYYYGYTF.

The chain combines TRBV20-1 with TRBJ2-4; no clear D gene. The CDR3 loop spans 14 amino acids. The V end lost 4 bases, the J end lost 0 bases, and 10 bases lay between the germline ends. The germline V gene encodes CDR1 DFQATT and CDR2 SNEGSKA (reference sequence). The CDR3 here is CSATLTLAKNIQYF. CDR3 nucleotides: TGCAGTGCTACACTAACTTTAGCCAAAAACATTCAGTACTTC.

The table lists this clonotype with a count of one. The chain has TRBV3-1 and TRBJ2-4; D not certain. The V gene's germline CDR1 is LGHDT and CDR2 YNNKEL (reference sequence). The CDR3 is made up of 11 amino acids. The V end was cut by 0 bases, the J end by 9 bases, with 3 bases between. The CDR3 is CASSQESIQYF. The CDR3 nucleotides read TGTGCCAGCAGCCAAGAAAGCATTCAGTACTTC.

This chain uses TRBV27 with TRBJ1-2; weak D call: TRBD1 (5 bases). Germline V CDR1 and CDR2: MNHEY, SMNVEV (reference sequence). This CDR3 is built from 17 residues. The V and J ends lost 5 bases and 4 bases respectively, with 23 bases between them. The CDR3 DNA sequence: TGTGCCAGCAGTGCAACAGGCCATAAGGTCCCCCCCTATGGCTACACCTTC. This translates into CASSATGHKVPPYGYTF.

V gene TRBV9 combines with J gene TRBJ2-2; 11 bases are a match to TRBD2. The CDR3 is 16 residues long. Germline V gives CDR1 SGDLS, CDR2 YYNGEE. The V segment lost 0 bases and the J segment 4 bases; nucleotides outside the gene matches: 2. The CDR3 sequence is CASSVATSGGTGELFF. Written as DNA, the CDR3 is TGTGCCAGCAGCGTAGCTACTAGCGGGGGCACCGGGGAGCTGTTTTTT.

The V gene is TRBV5-6, the J gene TRBJ1-2; D is unclear. Trimming pared 2 bases from V and 0 bases from J, leaving 14 bases between. The CDR3 loop spans 16 amino acids. Germline-derived CDR1 and CDR2 are SGHDT and YYEEEE. The chain's CDR3 is CASSFRSEDANYGYTF. CDR3 bases: TGTGCCAGCAGCTTTCGGAGTGAAGATGCTAACTATGGCTACACCTTC.

The chain is built from TRBV12-3 or TRBV12-4 and TRBJ1-5, with 8 bases identical to TRBD1. The CDR3 covers 16 residues. With 5 bases clipped from V and 1 base from J, the junction kept 7 bases outside the gene matches. Here the CDR3 DNA reads TGTGCCAGCAGTCAGGACAGGGTTAAGAGCAATCAGCCCCAGCATTTT. Translating it yields CASSQDRVKSNQPQHF.

The V call is TRBV12-3 or TRBV12-4, the J call TRBJ2-7; D is undetermined. The V gene lost 6 bases and the J gene lost 5 bases, with 14 bases spanning the gap. CDR3 length: 13 residues. The CDR3 nucleotides are TGTGCCAGCAGCCTCGCAGGCGCCGACGAGCAGTACTTC. It specifies CASSLAGADEQYF.

The chain carries TRBV27 and TRBJ1-2; D gene unclear. V dropped 3 bases and J dropped 0 bases, with 5 bases sitting between them. The CDR3 has 13 residues. Germline V CDR1 and CDR2: MNHEY, SMNVEV (reference sequence). The CDR3 DNA reads as TGTGCCAGCAGTTTTGGGACTAACTATGGCTACACCTTC. It translates to CASSFGTNYGYTF.

The rearrangement joins TRBV3-1 to TRBJ2-7; no definite D call. The CDR3 has 13 residues. The germline V gene has CDR1 LGHDT and CDR2 YNNKEL (reference sequence). Trimming shortened V by 4 bases and J by 2 bases, and 9 bases separated the two germline ends. The CDR3 reads CASSPGSAYEQYF. CDR3 DNA: TGTGCCAGCAGCCCCGGGTCTGCCTACGAGCAGTACTTC.

The chain joins TRBV20-1 to TRBJ1-2; D is undetermined. The CDR3 length is 13 residues. Per germline, CDR1 DFQATT and CDR2 SNEGSKA (reference sequence). V shed 5 bases and J shed 3 bases, with 13 bases lying between them. The CDR3 bases are TGCAGTGCTCCCCCCACCGGCTACTATGGCTACACCTTC. As protein: CSAPPTGYYGYTF.

This chain's CDR3 is CASSVNQGSGNTIYF. The CDR3 DNA sequence: TGTGCCAGCAGCGTCAATCAGGGCTCTGGAAACACCATATATTTT. The rearrangement links TRBV9 to TRBJ1-3; weak D call: TRBD1 (5 bases). The CDR3 extends over 15 amino acids. Germline assignment: CDR1 SGDLS and CDR2 YYNGEE. Trimming stripped 2 bases from V and 0 bases from J, with 9 bases between.

The genes are TRBV27 and TRBJ2-7, with TRBD1 identical over 10 bases. The CDR3 totals 14 residues. Germline-derived CDR1 and CDR2 are MNHEY and SMNVEV (reference sequence). The V and J ends lost 0 bases and 5 bases, in that order; junction bases with no gene match: 1. The CDR3 DNA reads as TGTGCCAGCAGTTTATCCGGGACAGGGGACGAGCAGTACTTC. Protein product: CASSLSGTGDEQYF.

The rearrangement joins TRBV5-1 to TRBJ1-1; 12 positions agree with TRBD1. The CDR3 is made up of 16 amino acids. Germline-derived CDR1 and CDR2 are SGHRS and YFSETQ. V lost 4 bases, J lost 3 bases, and 7 bases stayed unmatched. CDR3 in amino acids: CASSEGTGGLYTEAFF. CDR3 nucleotides: TGCGCCAGCAGCGAGGGGACAGGGGGCTTGTACACTGAAGCTTTCTTT.

The chain carries TRBV12-3 or TRBV12-4 and TRBJ1-1; TRBD1 agrees at 7 bases. J was trimmed by 4 bases and V by 6 bases; bases with no gene match: 5. The CDR3 totals 13 residues. CDR3 in DNA: TGTGCCAGCAGCCTTGGACAGGCCACTGAAGCTTTCTTT. The encoded protein is CASSLGQATEAFF.

The J gene is TRBJ2-6, the V gene TRBV14; unclear D gene. Trimming removed 0 bases from V and 3 bases from J, with 6 bases in between. CDR1 and CDR2 from the germline V gene are SGHDN and FVKESK. This CDR3 is 15 amino acids long. This chain's CDR3 is CASSQEGFGANVLTF. The CDR3 region has the DNA TGTGCCAGCAGCCAAGAAGGGTTTGGGGCCAACGTCCTGACTTTC.

The chain carries TRBV3-1 and TRBJ1-2; a weak D match, TRBD1 (6 bases). The CDR3 is made up of 14 amino acids. V dropped 1 base and J dropped 2 bases, with 8 bases sitting between them. Per the germline V gene, CDR1 is LGHDT and CDR2 is YNNKEL (reference sequence). The DNA of the CDR3 is TGTGCCAGCAGCCAAGTAGGACAGAACTATGGCTACACCTTC. Amino acids: CASSQVGQNYGYTF.

The genes are TRBV20-1 and TRBJ2-7; 8 bases align to TRBD1. Germline trimming cut 8 bases from V and 5 bases from J; bases unmatched to any gene: 8. The length of the CDR3 is 12 residues. The germline V gene encodes CDR1 DFQATT and CDR2 SNEGSKA (reference sequence). For the CDR3, the DNA is TGCAGTACTGACAGGGGTGGCCACGAGCAGTACTTC. It yields the protein CSTDRGGHEQYF.

The chain is built from TRBV9 and TRBJ2-2; TRBD2 matches 7 bases. Unmatched junction bases numbered 2, after V lost 2 bases and J lost 4 bases. CDR1 is SGDLS and CDR2 is YYNGEE in the germline V gene. The CDR3 totals 14 residues. The CDR3 spells CASSVASGTGELFF. CDR3 DNA: TGTGCCAGCAGCGTCGCTAGCGGCACCGGGGAGCTGTTTTTT.

The V gene is TRBV4-1, the J gene TRBJ1-2, with a tentative D call TRBD1 (5 bases). CDR1 is MGHRA and CDR2 is YSYEKL in the germline V gene. The V end lost 0 bases, the J end lost 8 bases, and 13 bases lay between the germline ends. The CDR3 length is 14 residues. The CDR3 sequence: CASSQERAGHGYTF. The CDR3 coding sequence is TGCGCCAGCAGCCAAGAGCGGGCAGGGCACGGCTACACCTTC.

V gene TRBV11-1 combines with J gene TRBJ2-1, with TRBD1 identical over 7 bases. Germline V lookup: CDR1 SGHAT, CDR2 FQDESV (reference sequence). V lost 4 bases and J lost 12; bases outside the gene matches: 12. The CDR3 loop spans 14 amino acids. CDR3: CASSSPLDRSRQFF. The DNA for the CDR3 is TGTGCCAGCAGCTCCCCACTGGACAGGTCTCGGCAGTTCTTC.

This rearrangement joins TRBV29-1 to TRBJ1-2; the match to TRBD1 covers 9 bases. Losses at the gene ends were 6 bases for V and 8 bases for J; bases not matched to a gene: 10. The CDR3 spans 13 residues. CDR1 and CDR2 (germline): SQVTM, ANQGSEA. The CDR3: CSVERQGEEGYTF. The CDR3 DNA reads as TGCAGCGTCGAACGACAGGGGGAAGAAGGCTACACCTTC.

V and J are TRBV29-1 and TRBJ2-5, with D uncertain. The V and J ends lost 5 bases and 0 bases respectively, with 10 bases between them. The CDR3 covers 13 residues. Germline V lookup: CDR1 SQVTM, CDR2 ANQGSEA. CDR3 loop: CSVLKEYQETQYF. In DNA form, the CDR3 reads TGCAGCGTTCTTAAGGAGTACCAAGAGACCCAGTACTTC.